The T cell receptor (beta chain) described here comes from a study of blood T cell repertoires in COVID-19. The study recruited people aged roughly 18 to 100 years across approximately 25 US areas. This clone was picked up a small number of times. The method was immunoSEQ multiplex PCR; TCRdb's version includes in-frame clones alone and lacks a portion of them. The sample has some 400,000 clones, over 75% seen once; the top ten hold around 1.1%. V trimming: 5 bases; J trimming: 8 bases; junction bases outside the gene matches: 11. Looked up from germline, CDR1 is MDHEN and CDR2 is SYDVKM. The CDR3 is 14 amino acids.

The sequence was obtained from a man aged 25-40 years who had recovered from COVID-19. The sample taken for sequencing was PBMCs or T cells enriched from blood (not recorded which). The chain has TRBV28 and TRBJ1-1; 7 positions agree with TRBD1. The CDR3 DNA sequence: TGTGCCAGCAGTCTAGCGAGGGACAGTGCCGAAGCTTTCTTT. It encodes CASSLARDSAEAFF.